Below, 18 T cell receptor beta chains from the same sample are listed, as sequenced in a study of graft-versus-host responses after intestinal transplantation. Stimulators, roughly 200,000 irradiated and violet-dye-labeled cells, were plated with roughly 200,000 CFSE-labeled responder cells. The data were produced by immunoSEQ multiplex PCR, yet TCRdb's version contains in-frame clones alone and is incomplete. The data hold 11,000 to 15,000 clones, with approximately 38% observed a single time. The starting material was alloreactive CD8+ T cells from a mixed lymphocyte reaction culture, obtained before intestinal transplant. Subset here: CFSE-low proliferating T cells sorted from approximately 6-day pre-transplant mixed lymphocyte reaction (GvH or HvG direction). The receptors originated from a human patient who received an intestinal transplant.

This clone was seen many times. The gene calls are TRBV5-4 and TRBJ1-2; TRBD1 aligns across 8 bases. The V gene end was trimmed by 4 bases and the J gene end by 6 bases; junction bases not matched to a gene: 2. This CDR3 comprises 12 residues. From germline, CDR1 is SGHNT and CDR2 YYREEE (reference sequence). CDR3 coding DNA: TGTGCCAGCAGCCGACAGGGGCATGGCTACACCTTC. The encoded protein is CASSRQGHGYTF.

The chain couples TRBV27 to TRBJ1-2; 9 nucleotides match TRBD1. Germline CDR1 reads MNHEY; CDR2 reads SMNVEV (reference sequence). This CDR3 comprises 13 residues. The junction had 1 base not matched to a gene; V was cut back by 3 bases and J by 5 bases. The CDR3 nucleotides are TGTGCCAGCAGTTTCGGGACAGGGTATGGCTACACCTTC. Protein product: CASSFGTGYGYTF.

V gene TRBV9 combines with J gene TRBJ2-5, with D maybe TRBD1 (5 bases). The germline gives CDR1 SGDLS, CDR2 YYNGEE. V shed 0 bases and J shed 2 bases, with 8 bases lying between them. This CDR3 region has 14 residues. The CDR3 here is CASSVEGLQETQYF. In DNA form, the CDR3 reads TGTGCCAGCAGCGTAGAGGGGTTACAAGAGACCCAGTACTTC.

The chain combines TRBV6-5 with TRBJ2-7; maybe TRBD1 (6 bases). CDR1 MNHEY and CDR2 SVGAGI come from the germline V gene. V was shortened by 0 bases and J by 3 bases, with 12 bases between the two germline ends. CDR3 length equals 15 residues. The CDR3 sequence is CASSYSRGLYYEQYF. For the CDR3, the DNA is TGTGCCAGCAGTTACTCCAGGGGATTATACTACGAGCAGTACTTC.

The chain carries TRBV28 and TRBJ1-5, with TRBD1 matching 11 bases. The CDR3 spans 12 residues. Germline V lookup: CDR1 MDHEN, CDR2 SYDVKM. Trimming at V came to 8 bases and at J to 7 bases, leaving 1 base not matched to a gene. In DNA, the CDR3 is TGTGCCAGCCGGACAGGGGGCCAGCCCCAGCATTTT. Amino acids: CASRTGGQPQHF.

The table lists this clone with a few counts. The chain employs TRBV19 and TRBJ2-1; 11 bases align to TRBD1. This CDR3 has 15 amino acids. Per germline, CDR1 LNHDA and CDR2 SQIVND (reference sequence). V trimming: 4 bases; J trimming: 6 bases; junction bases outside the gene matches: 5. The CDR3: CASSTWTGGLNEQFF. As DNA, the CDR3 is TGTGCCAGTAGTACCTGGACAGGGGGCCTCAATGAGCAGTTCTTC.

The chain couples TRBV11-2 to TRBJ2-1; a weak D match, TRBD2 (6 bases). This CDR3 region has 11 residues. Germline V gene sequence: CDR1 SGHAT, CDR2 FQNNGV. V lost 1 base and J lost 14, with 9 bases in between. For the CDR3, the DNA is TGTGCCAGCAGCTTAGCTACTAGCAAGTTCTTC. Protein sequence: CASSLATSKFF.

The chain combines TRBV7-6 with TRBJ2-3, with a tentative D call TRBD2 (5 bases). V lost 3 bases and J lost 15, with 19 bases in between. There are 13 residues in the CDR3. Germline CDR1 reads SGHVS; CDR2 reads FNYEAQ. The CDR3 reads CASSFGSGGSVYF. Written as DNA, the CDR3 is TGTGCCAGCAGCTTCGGTTCCGGTGGTAGCGTCTATTTT.

CDR3 nucleotide sequence: TGTGCCAGCGGGTTAGCGGGATCCGGGGAGCTGTTTTTT. Encoded protein: CASGLAGSGELFF. This chain links TRBV27 with TRBJ2-2, with TRBD2 matching over 8 bases. V was pared by 8 bases and J by 6 bases, with 5 bases of the junction left unmatched. Germline CDR1 MNHEY, CDR2 SMNVEV (reference sequence). CDR3 length: 13 amino acids.

This clone was recorded a few times. The rearrangement joins TRBV2 to TRBJ2-7, with D tentatively TRBD1 (6 bases). The germline V gene encodes CDR1 SNHLY and CDR2 FYNNEI. The V end lost 6 bases, the J end lost 4 bases, and 10 bases lay between the germline ends. CDR3 size: 12 residues. CDR3 region: CASRGANYEQYF. CDR3 nucleotides: TGTGCCAGCAGGGGGGCCAATTACGAGCAGTACTTC.

This rearrangement joins TRBV7-2 to TRBJ2-7, with unresolved D. This CDR3 has 12 residues. CDR1 is SGHTA and CDR2 is FQGNSA in the germline V gene. V lost 5 bases to trimming and J lost 0 bases, with 5 bases between them. CDR3: CASSPSSYEQYF. For the CDR3, the DNA is TGTGCCAGCAGCCCGAGCTCCTACGAGCAGTACTTC.

This clone turned up a few times. This chain links TRBV5-5 with TRBJ2-7; D is ambiguous. Trimming removed 4 bases from V and 0 bases from J, with 11 bases in between. The CDR3 totals 14 residues. Germline V CDR1 and CDR2: SGHKS, YYEKEE (reference sequence). CDR3 amino acids: CASSLSDNSYEQYF. Written as DNA, the CDR3 is TGTGCCAGCAGCCTCTCAGACAACTCCTACGAGCAGTACTTC.

This clone appeared a few times. The chain links TRBV6-6 to TRBJ2-7; TRBD2 might be the D (5 bases). V dropped 4 bases and J dropped 0 bases, with 7 bases sitting between them. The CDR3 has 13 residues. Germline CDR1 reads MNHNY; CDR2 reads SVGAGI (reference sequence). In nucleotides, the CDR3 is TGTGCCAGCAGTTTAGGGAGCTCCTACGAGCAGTACTTC. It yields the protein CASSLGSSYEQYF.

The sample holds many counts of this clone. This chain joins TRBV30 and TRBJ1-2; D is possibly TRBD1 (6 bases). Trimming took 5 bases from V and 4 from J, leaving 17 bases between them. CDR3 length: 14 residues. The germline gives CDR1 GTSNPN, CDR2 SVGIG (reference sequence). CDR3 in amino acids: CAWLDSPFGYGYTF. CDR3 coding DNA: TGTGCCTGGCTGGACAGTCCCTTTGGCTATGGCTACACCTTC.

Comment on this clone: This sample also contains other DNA sequences that code for the same CDR3. The rearrangement links TRBV4-3 to TRBJ2-7; 8 nucleotides align to TRBD1. Germline-derived CDR1 and CDR2 are LGHNA and YSLEER. V lost 0 bases and J lost 3; bases outside the gene matches: 4. The CDR3 has 15 residues. The CDR3 is CASSQDLGQGYEQYF. DNA of the CDR3: TGCGCCAGCAGCCAAGACCTCGGACAGGGCTACGAGCAGTACTTC.

The chain couples TRBV11-2 to TRBJ2-7, with D maybe TRBD1 (7 bases). The CDR3 runs to 17 residues. The germline V gene has CDR1 SGHAT and CDR2 FQNNGV. V lost 3 bases and J lost 3, with 21 bases in between. CDR3 sequence: CASSFDLHGQDYYEQYF. CDR3 nucleotide sequence: TGTGCCAGCAGCTTCGATCTACACGGACAGGACTACTACGAGCAGTACTTC.

The V and J genes are TRBV4-1 and TRBJ2-5; 8 bases fit TRBD2. J lost 4 bases, V lost 0 bases, and 4 bases had no gene match. CDR3 size: 15 residues. Germline V lookup: CDR1 MGHRA, CDR2 YSYEKL. CDR3 region: CASSQDGGLGETQYF. DNA for the CDR3: TGCGCCAGCAGCCAAGATGGGGGACTAGGAGAGACCCAGTACTTC.

The J gene is TRBJ1-5, the V gene TRBV6-1; weak D call: TRBD1 (5 bases). Trimming cost V 8 bases and J 3 bases, with 11 bases left between them. The germline V gene encodes CDR1 MNHNS and CDR2 SASEGT. This CDR3 is built from 13 residues. The CDR3 DNA reads TGTGCCAGCCTGGGGGGTATCAATCAGCCCCAGCATTTT. Residues: CASLGGINQPQHF.